A selection of T cell receptor beta chains follows, all from one sample in a study of blood T cell repertoires in COVID-19. This table comes from immunoSEQ multiplex PCR, and its TCRdb copy is limited to in-frame clones, with some not included. The sample lists about 210,000 clones; about 88% were seen once. What was sequenced was PBMCs or T cells enriched from blood (not recorded which). Every receptor here comes from a woman aged 25-40 years who had been exposed to COVID-19. Both conserved end residues are part of each CDR3. D genes are given only for firm matches. Size is omitted from some rows. Given values are once, few, many or a class for expanded clones.

V,size,J,D,DNA,CDR3
TRBV10-1,-,TRBJ1-1,-,TGCGCCAGCAGTGGTACCTCGGCGGGCACTGAAGCTTTCTTT,CASSGTSAGTEAFF
TRBV30,-,TRBJ1-4,TRBD1,TGTGCCTGGGGGGACAGGAACCGGCTAGGTGAAAAACTGTTTTTT,CAWGDRNRLGEKLFF
TRBV19,-,TRBJ1-6,TRBD1,TGTGCCAGTAGAAGCCGGGACAGGGTTAGTTCACCCCTCCACTTT,CASRSRDRVSSPLHF
TRBV3-1/TRBV3-2,-,TRBJ2-5,TRBD2,TGTGCCAGCAGCCAAGATCGGGACAGCGGGGGGGCCCGGGAGACCCAGTACTTC,CASSQDRDSGGARETQYF
TRBV19,-,TRBJ1-6,TRBD1,TGTGCCAGTAGCCAAACCCGGACAGGGATACGATCACCCCTCCACTTT,CASSQTRTGIRSPLHF
TRBV5-1,-,TRBJ2-5,TRBD2,TGCGCCAGCAGCTTAGCGGGGGAGTTTTTTGAGACCCAGTACTTC,CASSLAGEFFETQYF
TRBV2,once,TRBJ2-3,-,TGTGCCAGCAGGAGCGGTCCTGGCACAGATACGCAGTATTTT,CASRSGPGTDTQYF
TRBV6-5,-,TRBJ1-2,-,TGTGCCAGCAGTTACTCCCGGGAGGCGTCAGGGGGCTACACCTTC,CASSYSREASGGYTF
TRBV2,-,TRBJ1-1,TRBD1,TGTGCCAGTAACCCCGGGACAGGGAATACTGAAGCTTTCTTT,CASNPGTGNTEAFF
TRBV5-1,-,TRBJ1-2,TRBD1,TGCGCCAGCAGCTCGAGGGGACAGGGGGCTCCTCATGGCTACACCTTC,CASSSRGQGAPHGYTF
TRBV19,-,TRBJ1-1,-,TGTGCCAGTAGTATTGTCGGCAGGGGGAACACTGAAGCTTTCTTT,CASSIVGRGNTEAFF
TRBV5-1,-,TRBJ2-3,-,TGCGCCAGCAGCTTGGGGGCCGACAGTAGCACAGATACGCAGTATTTT,CASSLGADSSTDTQYF
TRBV5-1,-,TRBJ1-3,TRBD1,TGCGCCAGCAGCTTGGGAGACAGGGCTGGAAACACCATATATTTT,CASSLGDRAGNTIYF
TRBV2,once,TRBJ1-4,TRBD1,TGTGCCAGCAGGAAGGGACAGGGGGAGGAAAAACTGTTTTTT,CASRKGQGEEKLFF
TRBV19,once,TRBJ1-2,-,TGTGCCAGTAGTATAGGGGGGCAGCATGGCTACACCTTC,CASSIGGQHGYTF
TRBV30,-,TRBJ1-4,TRBD1,TGTGCCTGGAACTTCAGGGGGATAAGGGATGAAAAACTGTTTTTT,CAWNFRGIRDEKLFF
TRBV18,-,TRBJ1-2,TRBD1,TGTGCCAGCTCACCGCGACAGGGACTTAACTATGGCTACACCTTC,CASSPRQGLNYGYTF